These T cell receptor beta chains were read from a single sample in a study of regulatory and conventional T cells in RAG deficiency. TCRdb's table, derived via immunoSEQ multiplex PCR, lists solely in-frame clones and lacks some. In the table there are 20,000 to 25,000 clones, approximately 93% of which are singletons. The data were also submitted as part of a second study, on regulatory T cells.

Sequenced: CD4+ T cells sorted from blood. The source of these receptors is a human donor in good health. Both conserved end residues are part of each CDR3. D genes are given only for firm matches. Some rows mark clone size as missing; the rest say once, few, many or name a class of expanded clone.

D gene,V gene,clone size,J gene,CDR3 protein,CDR3 DNA
-,TRBV29-1,-,TRBJ2-1,CSVDSWAYNEQFF,TGCAGCGTAGATAGCTGGGCCTACAATGAGCAGTTCTTC
-,TRBV5-1,-,TRBJ1-2,CASSLTAGGTYGYTF,TGCGCCAGCAGCTTAACGGCAGGAGGAACTTATGGCTACACCTTC
-,TRBV7-9,-,TRBJ2-6,CASRYTGTGANVLTF,TGTGCCAGCAGGTACACAGGGACTGGGGCCAACGTCCTGACTTTC
-,TRBV5-1,-,TRBJ1-6,CASSLGEQSSPLHF,TGCGCCAGCAGCTTGGGGGAACAGAGTTCACCCCTCCACTTT
-,TRBV29-1,-,TRBJ2-7,CSVDSGFGYEQYF,TGCAGCGTTGACTCAGGGTTCGGCTACGAGCAGTACTTC
-,TRBV27,-,TRBJ2-7,CASSKAGRSRSYEQYF,TGTGCCAGCAGTAAAGCCGGCAGGTCAAGATCCTACGAGCAGTACTTC
TRBD1,TRBV7-9,-,TRBJ1-1,CASSLAPQGGTEAFF,TGTGCCAGCAGCTTAGCCCCCCAGGGGGGGACTGAAGCTTTCTTT
-,TRBV15,-,TRBJ1-4,CATSRDLASGGDYEKLFF,TGTGCCACCAGCAGAGATCTTGCGTCGGGGGGAGATTATGAAAAACTGTTTTTT
-,TRBV28,once,TRBJ1-2,CASSLDLPRSYTF,TGTGCCAGCAGTTTGGACTTACCTAGGAGCTACACCTTC
-,TRBV5-1,-,TRBJ2-2,CASRPPGVHTGELFF,TGCGCCAGCAGACCTCCAGGGGTCCACACCGGGGAGCTGTTTTTT
TRBD1,TRBV5-1,-,TRBJ1-2,CASSITGTGPGYTF,TGCGCCAGCAGTATAACTGGGACAGGTCCCGGCTACACCTTC
-,TRBV14,-,TRBJ2-1,CASSLSYNEQFF,TGTGCCAGCAGCCTTAGCTACAATGAGCAGTTCTTC
TRBD2,TRBV6-6,-,TRBJ2-7,CASKPGGYEQYF,TGTGCCAGCAAGCCGGGGGGCTACGAGCAGTACTTC
-,TRBV2,-,TRBJ2-7,CASSGRWTTRLEQYF,TGTGCCAGCAGCGGCCGATGGACTACCCGATTGGAGCAGTACTTC
-,TRBV7-9,-,TRBJ2-2,CASSIASGLGAGELFF,TGTGCCAGCAGCATCGCGTCAGGGTTGGGGGCCGGGGAGCTGTTTTTT
TRBD1,TRBV2,-,TRBJ1-3,CASRRTGAGNTIYF,TGTGCCAGCAGACGGACAGGGGCAGGAAACACCATATATTTT
-,TRBV2,-,TRBJ1-2,CASSGGTGLDGYTF,TGTGCCAGCAGTGGCGGAACAGGGTTGGATGGCTACACCTTC
-,TRBV30,-,TRBJ1-2,CAWQETANYGYTF,TGTGCCTGGCAGGAGACTGCTAACTATGGCTACACCTTC
-,TRBV30,-,TRBJ2-2,CAWSWGGTGELFF,TGTGCCTGGAGTTGGGGAGGCACCGGGGAGCTGTTTTTT
-,TRBV5-8,-,TRBJ1-1,CASSLAGGWTEAFF,TGTGCCAGCAGCTTGGCCGGGGGCTGGACTGAAGCTTTCTTT
-,TRBV5-6,-,TRBJ2-1,CASGLIRNNEQFF,TGTGCCAGCGGACTCATCCGAAACAATGAGCAGTTCTTC
-,TRBV10-3,-,TRBJ2-6,CAISESGVLGANVLTF,TGTGCCATCAGTGAGTCTGGGGTGCTAGGGGCCAACGTCCTGACTTTC
TRBD2,TRBV2,-,TRBJ2-3,CASSRTSGGSNTQYF,TGTGCCAGCAGTAGGACTAGCGGGGGCTCGAATACGCAGTATTTT
-,TRBV6-5,few,TRBJ1-2,CASSTQGQGYTF,TGTGCCAGCAGTACCCAGGGGCAGGGCTACACCTTC
-,TRBV7-9,-,TRBJ2-3,CASSHGRPVGTDTQYF,TGTGCCAGCAGCCACGGACGTCCGGTGGGCACAGATACGCAGTATTTT
-,TRBV15,-,TRBJ1-1,CATQGDTEAFF,TGTGCCACCCAGGGAGACACTGAAGCTTTCTTT
-,TRBV19,once,TRBJ1-3,CASSRDIGNTIYF,TGTGCCAGTAGTAGGGACATTGGAAACACCATATATTTT
-,TRBV7-9,-,TRBJ2-7,CASTTRASGHEQYF,TGTGCCAGCACCACCAGGGCCAGCGGACACGAGCAGTACTTC
-,TRBV12-5,once,TRBJ2-2,CASGFTGAGELFF,TGTGCTAGTGGTTTTACCGGCGCCGGGGAGCTGTTTTTT
-,TRBV9,-,TRBJ2-1,CASSVGGGPYNEQFF,TGTGCCAGCAGCGTAGGAGGCGGGCCCTACAATGAGCAGTTCTTC
-,TRBV5-4,-,TRBJ2-3,CASSSPPIDTQYF,TGTGCCAGCAGCTCCCCCCCCATCGATACGCAGTATTTT
TRBD1,TRBV5-1,-,TRBJ2-5,CASSLEDRVETQYF,TGCGCCAGCAGCTTGGAAGACAGGGTCGAGACCCAGTACTTC
-,TRBV14,few,TRBJ2-1,CASSPGTVRRNEQFF,TGTGCCAGCAGCCCGGGCACGGTACGGAGAAATGAGCAGTTCTTC
TRBD2,TRBV27,-,TRBJ2-5,CASSKGLAAFLGETQYF,TGTGCCAGCAGCAAAGGACTAGCGGCCTTCTTGGGGGAGACCCAGTACTTC
-,TRBV4-2,once,TRBJ2-3,CASSQAGLSTDTQYF,TGTGCCAGCAGCCAAGCGGGACTTAGCACAGATACGCAGTATTTT
-,TRBV6-1,-,TRBJ2-2,CASSEQGPNTGELFF,TGTGCCAGCAGTGAACAGGGGCCGAACACCGGGGAGCTGTTTTTT
-,TRBV30,-,TRBJ2-1,CAWRVYSSEQFF,TGTGCCTGGAGGGTGTACAGTTCTGAGCAGTTCTTC
-,TRBV5-4,-,TRBJ1-2,CASSATRYGYTF,TGTGCCAGCAGCGCCACCAGGTACGGCTACACCTTC
-,TRBV19,-,TRBJ2-3,CASSMDGTRVGKILQYF,TGTGCCAGTAGTATGGATGGGACTCGGGTCGGCAAGATATTGCAGTATTTT
TRBD1,TRBV7-8,-,TRBJ1-6,CASSLGDRDSPLHF,TGTGCCAGCAGCCTCGGGGACAGGGACTCACCCCTCCACTTT
TRBD1,TRBV2,-,TRBJ1-1,CASSSDRVATEAFF,TGTGCCAGCAGTTCAGACAGGGTTGCGACTGAAGCTTTCTTT
-,TRBV21-1,-,TRBJ2-7,CASSKVGSGRHHEQYF,TGTGCCAGCAGCAAAGTTGGTAGCGGGAGACACCACGAGCAGTACTTC